This note documents a single T cell receptor (beta chain) sequence. Antigen: not known. These data belong to a study of siplizumab effects on memory and regulatory T cells. Study findings and constraints: A significant reduction in alloreactive sequences traceable to unstimulated CD4+ memory cells was produced by siplizumab. Naive or memory phenotype was unassignable for roughly 80-95% of proliferating CD4+ or CD8+ clones.

Data came from immunoSEQ multiplex PCR; TCRdb stores just in-frame clones and leaves some out. Among tens of thousands of clones listed, 90% to 95% were seen once. The CDR3 is 13 amino acids. With V trimmed by 8 bases and J by 2 bases, 4 bases remained unmatched. CDR1 is LNHDA and CDR2 is SQIVND in the germline V gene (reference sequence). This receptor was taken from a human donor in good health. This sequence joins TRBV19 and TRBJ2-3; TRBD1 agrees at 7 bases. The material sequenced was CD8+ T cells sorted from blood. As DNA, the CDR3 is TGTGCCAGTGGGACAGCCCCCACAGATACGCAGTATTTT. Its translation: CASGTAPTDTQYF.